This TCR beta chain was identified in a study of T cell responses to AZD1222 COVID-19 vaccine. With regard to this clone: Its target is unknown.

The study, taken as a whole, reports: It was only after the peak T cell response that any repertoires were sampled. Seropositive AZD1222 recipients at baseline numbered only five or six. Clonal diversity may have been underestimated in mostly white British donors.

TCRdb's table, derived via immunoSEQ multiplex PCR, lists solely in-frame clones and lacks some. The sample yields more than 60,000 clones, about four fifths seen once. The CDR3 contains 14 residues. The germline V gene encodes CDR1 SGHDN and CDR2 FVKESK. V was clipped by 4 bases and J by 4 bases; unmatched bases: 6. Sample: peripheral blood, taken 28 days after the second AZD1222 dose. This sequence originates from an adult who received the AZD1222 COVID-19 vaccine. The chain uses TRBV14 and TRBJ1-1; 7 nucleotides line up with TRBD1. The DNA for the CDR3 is TGTGCCAGCAGCCCGAACGCAGGGGGCACTGAAGCTTTCTTT. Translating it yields CASSPNAGGTEAFF.